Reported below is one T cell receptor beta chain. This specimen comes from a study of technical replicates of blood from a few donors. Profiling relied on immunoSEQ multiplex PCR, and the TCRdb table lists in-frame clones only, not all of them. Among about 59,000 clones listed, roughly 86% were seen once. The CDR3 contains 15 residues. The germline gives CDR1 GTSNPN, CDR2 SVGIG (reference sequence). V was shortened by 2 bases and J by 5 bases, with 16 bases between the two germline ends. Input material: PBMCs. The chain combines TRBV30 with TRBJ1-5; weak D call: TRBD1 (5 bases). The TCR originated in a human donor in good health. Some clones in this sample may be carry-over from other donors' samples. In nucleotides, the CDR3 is TGTGCCTGGAGTCCAGGGCAGGGAAACTATCAGCCCCAGCATTTT. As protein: CAWSPGQGNYQPQHF.